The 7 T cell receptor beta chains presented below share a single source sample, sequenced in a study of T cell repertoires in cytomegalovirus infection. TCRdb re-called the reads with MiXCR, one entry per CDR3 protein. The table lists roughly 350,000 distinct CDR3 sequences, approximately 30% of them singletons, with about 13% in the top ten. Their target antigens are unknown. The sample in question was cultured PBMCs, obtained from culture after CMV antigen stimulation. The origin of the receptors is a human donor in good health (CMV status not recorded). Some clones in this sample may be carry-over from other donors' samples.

CDR3 protein: CASSLFEQGVDGYTF. CDR3 in DNA: TGTGCCAGCAGCTTATTCGAACAGGGGGTCGATGGCTACACCTTC. The genes are TRBV7-6 and TRBJ1-2; 8 bases agree with TRBD1. Germline V gives CDR1 SGHVS, CDR2 FNYEAQ. The CDR3 contains 15 residues. The trim removed 2 bases at V and 6 bases at J, leaving 8 bases unmatched.

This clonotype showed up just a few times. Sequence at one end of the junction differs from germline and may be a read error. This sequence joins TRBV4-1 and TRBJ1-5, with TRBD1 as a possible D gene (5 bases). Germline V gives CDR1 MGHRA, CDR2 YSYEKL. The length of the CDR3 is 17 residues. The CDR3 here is CASSQGVTVGGTGPQHF. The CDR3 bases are TGTGCCAGCAGCCAAGGCGTTACAGTGGGGGGAACGGGGCCCCAGCATTTT.

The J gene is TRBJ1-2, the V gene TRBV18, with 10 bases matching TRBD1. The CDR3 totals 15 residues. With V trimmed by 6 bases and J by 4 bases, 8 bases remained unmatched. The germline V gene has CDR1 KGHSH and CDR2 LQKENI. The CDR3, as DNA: TGTGCCAGCTCGCCCAGGGACAGGGGTGGCTATGGCTACACCTTC. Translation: CASSPRDRGGYGYTF.

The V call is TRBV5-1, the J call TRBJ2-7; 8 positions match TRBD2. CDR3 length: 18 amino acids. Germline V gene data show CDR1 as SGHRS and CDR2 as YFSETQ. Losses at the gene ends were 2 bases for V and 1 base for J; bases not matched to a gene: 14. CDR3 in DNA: TGCGCCAGCAGCTTCCTTCCTCCGGGGGGGCCAGGTTCCTACGAGCAGTACGTC. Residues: CASSFLPPGGPGSYEQYV.

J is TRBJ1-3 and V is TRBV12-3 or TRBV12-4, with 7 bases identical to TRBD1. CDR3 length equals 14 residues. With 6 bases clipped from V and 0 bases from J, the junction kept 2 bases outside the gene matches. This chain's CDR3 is CASSWTGSGNTIYF. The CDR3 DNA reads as TGTGCCAGCAGCTGGACAGGCTCTGGAAACACCATATATTTT.

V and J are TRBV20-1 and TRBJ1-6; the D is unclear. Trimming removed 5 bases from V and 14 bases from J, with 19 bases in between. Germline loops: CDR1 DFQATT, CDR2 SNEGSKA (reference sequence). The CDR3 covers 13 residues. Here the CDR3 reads CSARISYNSALHF. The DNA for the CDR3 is TGCAGTGCTCGAATCTCCTATAATTCGGCCCTCCACTTT.

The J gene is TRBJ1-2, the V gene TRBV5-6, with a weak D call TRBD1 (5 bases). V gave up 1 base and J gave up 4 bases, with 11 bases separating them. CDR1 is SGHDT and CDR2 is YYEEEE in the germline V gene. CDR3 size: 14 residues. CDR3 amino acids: CASSLITGSYGYTF. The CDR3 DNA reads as TGTGCCAGCAGCTTGATTACAGGATCCTATGGCTACACCTTC.